The 17 T cell receptor beta chains below come from one sample, sequenced in a study of T cells in Graves' hyperthyroidism and ophthalmopathy. TCR beta CDR3 regions were amplified from RNA. A first-round RT-PCR of the TCR CDR3 used the HTBI primer set. One entry per CDR3 protein, called by TCRdb with MiXCR from the multiplex PCR reads. The sample lists about 500,000 distinct CDR3 sequences, over 15% occurring once. Input material: blood. The receptor source for this set is a woman aged 18-30 years with Graves' hyperthyroidism.

J is TRBJ2-7 and V is TRBV9; 13 positions match TRBD2. Germline lookup yields CDR1 SGDLS and CDR2 YYNGEE. Trimming cost V 0 bases and J 0 bases; bases outside gene matches: 6. The CDR3 consists of 18 residues. The CDR3 region has the DNA TGTGCCAGCAGCGTAGGGACTAGCGGGAGAGGGTTCTCCTACGAGCAGTACTTC. It codes for CASSVGTSGRGFSYEQYF.

The chain carries TRBV11-2 and TRBJ2-1; perhaps TRBD2 as D (6 bases). CDR3 length: 13 amino acids. Germline V gene data show CDR1 as SGHAT and CDR2 as FQNNGV. V was pared by 6 bases and J by 6 bases, with 12 bases between. CDR3 sequence reads: CASRGDSPNEQFF. As DNA, the CDR3 is TGTGCCAGCAGAGGGGACTCTCCCAATGAGCAGTTCTTC.

The chain recombines TRBV19 with TRBJ2-1, with TRBD1 matching over 8 bases. This CDR3 comprises 14 residues. Germline CDR1 reads LNHDA; CDR2 reads SQIVND (reference sequence). V lost 2 bases to trimming and J lost 8 bases; unmatched junction nucleotides: 5. CDR3 residues: CASSIKDRDYEQFF. CDR3 coding DNA: TGTGCCAGTAGTATAAAGGACAGGGATTATGAGCAGTTCTTC.

The sample holds a few counts of this clonotype. This rearrangement joins TRBV11-2 to TRBJ2-4, with D perhaps being TRBD1 or TRBD2 (5 bases each). This CDR3 spans 14 amino acids. Looked up from germline, CDR1 is SGHAT and CDR2 is FQNNGV. Trimming stripped 2 bases from V and 15 bases from J, with 20 bases between. CDR3 in amino acids: CASSLFSVGDSRYF. The DNA for the CDR3 is TGTGCCAGCAGCTTATTTAGTGTGGGAGACAGTCGGTACTTC.

The table lists this clonotype with many counts. This chain uses TRBV20-1 with TRBJ2-7; D is possibly TRBD1 (6 bases). The V end was cut by 0 bases, the J end by 1 base, with 10 bases between. The germline CDR1 and CDR2 sequences are DFQATT and SNEGSKA (reference sequence). CDR3 length: 14 residues. Written as DNA, the CDR3 is TGCAGTGCTAGAGATGGGGGCTATTCCTACGAGCAGTACTTC. As protein: CSARDGGYSYEQYF.

J is TRBJ1-2 and V is TRBV15; D unclear. Per germline, CDR1 LNHNV and CDR2 YYDKDF (reference sequence). V shed 1 base and J shed 7 bases, with 10 bases lying between them. CDR3 length: 13 amino acids. CDR3 nucleotide sequence: TGTGCCACCAGCAGAGCCCCCACTGCTGGCTACACCTTC. This gives the protein CATSRAPTAGYTF.

The V and J genes are TRBV9 and TRBJ2-1; 9 positions match TRBD2. V lost 3 bases, J lost 5 bases, and 3 bases stayed unmatched. The CDR3 is 14 amino acids. In germline, CDR1 is SGDLS, CDR2 YYNGEE. This chain's CDR3 is CASSGREGHNEQFF. CDR3 sequence (DNA): TGTGCCAGCAGCGGGCGGGAGGGCCACAATGAGCAGTTCTTC.

This clonotype was seen ten or more times. The chain combines TRBV7-2 with TRBJ1-5; no firm D call. CDR1 and CDR2 from the germline V gene are SGHTA and FQGNSA. This CDR3 has 16 residues. V lost 1 base to trimming and J lost 0 bases, with 10 bases between them. DNA for the CDR3: TGTGCCAGCAGCTTAGGCAGTCCTAATAGCAATCAGCCCCAGCATTTT. It yields the protein CASSLGSPNSNQPQHF.

This clonotype was seen a handful of times. Here the CDR3 DNA reads TGCAGTGCTCCGCCTAGCGGGGGGGAAGTGGATGAGCAGTTCTTC. Its translation is CSAPPSGGEVDEQFF. V and J are TRBV20-1 and TRBJ2-1; TRBD2 matches 12 bases. CDR3 size: 15 residues. The germline V gene encodes CDR1 DFQATT and CDR2 SNEGSKA (reference sequence). V lost 5 bases, J lost 8 bases, and 10 bases stayed unmatched.

This clonotype was found many times. The genes are TRBV6-1 and TRBJ2-3; 13 bases are shared with TRBD2. The CDR3 runs to 15 residues. CDR1 MNHNS and CDR2 SASEGT come from the germline V gene. The junction had 3 bases not matched to a gene; V was cut back by 5 bases and J by 4 bases. CDR3 sequence: CASSRTSGGPDTQYF. In DNA, the CDR3 is TGTGCCAGCAGTAGGACTAGCGGGGGACCAGATACGCAGTATTTT.

The V gene is TRBV13, the J gene TRBJ1-6, with 9 bases lining up with TRBD1. CDR3 length: 17 amino acids. The ends lost 4 bases at V and 10 bases at J; junction bases unmatched: 14. Germline-derived CDR1 and CDR2 are PRHDT and FYEKMQ (reference sequence). The chain's CDR3 is CASSSSGIGQGKSPLHF. The CDR3 nucleotides are TGTGCCAGCAGCTCAAGCGGGATAGGACAGGGGAAATCACCCCTCCACTTT.

V usage is TRBV13 and J usage is TRBJ2-7; a weak D match, TRBD1 (5 bases). The CDR3 covers 16 residues. The ends were cut back, 4 bases at V and 2 bases at J, with 18 bases in the middle. Germline-derived CDR1 and CDR2 are PRHDT and FYEKMQ (reference sequence). CDR3 nucleotide sequence: TGTGCCAGCAGCTCGGCCCGGGTGGGGCGCACCTACGAGCAGTACTTC. Translated, it gives CASSSARVGRTYEQYF.

This chain links TRBV3-1 with TRBJ1-3, with D perhaps TRBD1 (6 bases). Trimming left V 1 base short and J 1 base short, with 17 bases between. This CDR3 is built from 18 residues. Germline V gene lookup returns CDR1 LGHDT and CDR2 YNNKEL (reference sequence). The CDR3, as DNA: TGTGCCAGCAGCCAAGGTCTTAGGCAGGGGAGGTCTGGAAACACCATATATTTT. Translating it yields CASSQGLRQGRSGNTIYF.

Only a few counts were recorded for this clonotype. CDR3 in amino acids: CSAQREGHTGELFF. The CDR3, as DNA: TGCAGTGCTCAGCGGGAGGGCCACACCGGGGAGCTGTTTTTT. V gene TRBV20-1 combines with J gene TRBJ2-2, with TRBD2 matching over 10 bases. The CDR3 runs to 14 residues. The trim removed 5 bases at V and 3 bases at J, leaving 3 bases unmatched. Germline V CDR1 and CDR2: DFQATT, SNEGSKA (reference sequence).

The rearrangement uses TRBV10-3 and TRBJ2-6; 13 bases map to TRBD2. V was clipped by 3 bases and J by 0 bases; unmatched bases: 11. The CDR3 covers 21 residues. CDR1 ENHRY and CDR2 SYGVKD come from the germline V gene. CDR3 nucleotide sequence: TGTGCCATCAGTGATTTACTAGCGGGGGGGCTTAGCCCCTCTGGGGCCAACGTCCTGACTTTC. Translated: CAISDLLAGGLSPSGANVLTF.

The chain carries TRBV4-3 and TRBJ2-5; 9 bases map to TRBD1. The CDR3 sequence is 17 residues long. From germline, CDR1 is LGHNA and CDR2 YSLEER. J gave up 3 bases and V 2 bases, and 10 bases lay outside the gene matches. This chain's CDR3 is CASSQSSTGTGKETQYF. The CDR3 nucleotides read TGCGCCAGCAGCCAATCCTCCACAGGGACAGGGAAAGAGACCCAGTACTTC.

This clonotype has only a few counts. This sequence joins TRBV12-3 or TRBV12-4 and TRBJ1-2; D call uncertain. V was clipped by 5 bases and J by 3 bases, with 10 bases between them. The CDR3 extends over 13 amino acids. In DNA form, the CDR3 reads TGTGCCAGCAGTCGTAAATCTTACTATGGCTACACCTTC. Residues: CASSRKSYYGYTF.